The rows below give T cell receptor beta chains drawn from one sample of a study of blood T cell repertoires in COVID-19. Some clones are missing from TCRdb's copy, which holds only in-frame ones; the method was immunoSEQ multiplex PCR. Of hundreds of thousands of clones listed, roughly nine tenths are singletons. Sample: PBMCs or T cells enriched from blood (not recorded which). The receptors originated from a woman in her late teens or twenties who had recovered from COVID-19. Each CDR3 is given with its conserved first and last residue. A D gene is named only where the DNA matches it firmly. Rows give clone size only sometimes, using once, few, many, or a class for an expanded clone.

v_gene	d_gene	j_gene	abundance	CDR3nt	CDR3aa
TRBV2	TRBD1	TRBJ1-6	.	TGTGCCACCAACGGTCCGAGGGGCAGGGGGAACGATTCACCCCTCCACTTT	CATNGPRGRGNDSPLHF
TRBV7-9	.	TRBJ2-7	once	TGTGCCAGCAGTTCACCGGGACTGACCTACGAGCAGTACTTC	CASSSPGLTYEQYF
TRBV27	.	TRBJ1-1	.	TGTGCCAGCAGACCAGATACCGCCCGTGACACTGAAGCTTTCTTT	CASRPDTARDTEAFF
TRBV28	.	TRBJ1-6	once	TGTGCCACTACCGAGGGTTCTTCACCCCTCCACTTT	CATTEGSSPLHF
TRBV12-1	.	TRBJ2-3	once	TGTGCCAGCAGCTTTGCGCGCTCGGGACAGACGGAGACAGATACGCAGTATTTT	CASSFARSGQTETDTQYF
TRBV11-1	TRBD1	TRBJ2-7	.	TGTGCCAGCCAAGGACAGGGGGCCGAGCAGTACTTC	CASQGQGAEQYF
TRBV9	TRBD1	TRBJ2-7	.	TGTGCCAGCAGCGTAGCTACAGGGGCCGCCTACGAGCAGTACTTC	CASSVATGAAYEQYF
TRBV5-6	TRBD1	TRBJ2-7	.	TGTGCCAGCAGCCAGGGACAGGGGCTCTCCGAGCAGTACTTC	CASSQGQGLSEQYF
TRBV19	.	TRBJ1-1	once	TGTGCCAGTAGTATAGCGGGGGGCGGAACTGAAGCTTTCTTT	CASSIAGGGTEAFF
TRBV5-5	.	TRBJ1-2	.	TGTGCCAGCAGCTTGTGGAGGCAATCTAACTATGGCTACACCTTC	CASSLWRQSNYGYTF
TRBV6-5	.	TRBJ1-4	.	TGTGCCAGCAGTTTAGGGGTTGGGCTCACTGAAAAACTGTTTTTT	CASSLGVGLTEKLFF
TRBV5-1	TRBD1	TRBJ1-1	.	TGCGCCAGCAGCTTGGACCAGGGGGCCTTGAGTACTGAAGCTTTCTTT	CASSLDQGALSTEAFF
TRBV27	TRBD1	TRBJ2-2	.	TGTGCCAGCAGTTTATCAGGGGGCGGCTCCGGGGAGCTGTTTTTT	CASSLSGGGSGELFF
TRBV7-9	TRBD1	TRBJ1-2	.	TGTGCCAGCAGCCGCGGACAGGGCGGCTATGGCTACACCTTC	CASSRGQGGYGYTF
TRBV4-1	.	TRBJ2-1	.	TGCGCCAGCAGCCAAGGAGTCCCCGGGGAGCCTCTCTACAATGAGCAGTTCTTC	CASSQGVPGEPLYNEQFF
TRBV19	TRBD1	TRBJ2-7	once	TGTGCCAGTAGTGCCCGGGACAGGGGCTACGAGCAGTACTTC	CASSARDRGYEQYF
TRBV5-4	TRBD1	TRBJ2-7	.	TGTGCCAGCAGCCCAGCCGGGACAGGCATCTACGAGCAGTACTTC	CASSPAGTGIYEQYF
TRBV7-9	.	TRBJ1-4	.	TGTGCCAGCAGCTCACGACGGGGGACCGCAACTAATGAAAAACTGTTTTTT	CASSSRRGTATNEKLFF
TRBV7-8	TRBD2	TRBJ2-7	.	TGTGCCAGCAGCTTAGAGGCTAGCGGGGGGGAGTACTCCTACGAGCAGTACTTC	CASSLEASGGEYSYEQYF
TRBV6-2/TRBV6-3	TRBD2	TRBJ2-1	.	TGTGCCAGCAGTTTGACTAGCGGGGGGAGCTCCTACAATGAGCAGTTCTTC	CASSLTSGGSSYNEQFF
TRBV2	TRBD2	TRBJ2-7	.	TGTGCCAGCAGTATGTCACGGACTAGCGGGGTTTCAAGTTACGAGCAGTACTTC	CASSMSRTSGVSSYEQYF
TRBV6-1	TRBD2	TRBJ2-3	.	TGTGCCAGCAGTGAAGTCAGGGTTAGCGGGGACACAGATACGCAGTATTTT	CASSEVRVSGDTDTQYF
TRBV28	.	TRBJ1-5	.	TGTGCCAGCAGTTCGCTTTTGGGGCTAAGCAATCAGCCCCAGCATTTT	CASSSLLGLSNQPQHF
TRBV6-4	.	TRBJ1-2	once	TGTGCCAGCAGTGACCTACAGAGACCTAACTATGGCTACACCTTC	CASSDLQRPNYGYTF
TRBV9	TRBD1	TRBJ2-2	.	TGTGCCAGCAGCGTAGAGACAGGGCGGTCCACCGGGGAGCTGTTTTTT	CASSVETGRSTGELFF
TRBV7-8	TRBD1	TRBJ1-4	.	TGTGCCAGCAGCTTAGATGTTGGGACAGGGGCAACTAATGAAAAACTGTTTTTT	CASSLDVGTGATNEKLFF
TRBV2	.	TRBJ1-2	.	TGTGCCAGCAGTGAAGAAAGAGGGTTTGGCTATGGCTACACCTTC	CASSEERGFGYGYTF
TRBV30	.	TRBJ2-3	.	TGTGCCTGGAGCTCGGGACTGGAGCCAGATACGCAGTATTTT	CAWSSGLEPDTQYF
TRBV2	.	TRBJ1-5	.	TGTGCCAGCAGTGAACGGCAGAATCAGCGGGTCCAGCATTTT	CASSERQNQRVQHF
TRBV7-9	TRBD1	TRBJ2-7	.	TGTGCCAGCAGCTTAGCGGGACAGGGGATTCGGTACTTC	CASSLAGQGIRYF
TRBV6-5	TRBD1	TRBJ2-7	.	TGTGCCAGCAGTCGACAGGGGAAATCCTACGAGCAGTACTTC	CASSRQGKSYEQYF
TRBV19	TRBD1	TRBJ1-2	.	TGTGCCAGTAGCGGGACAGATATGGATGGCTACACCTTC	CASSGTDMDGYTF
TRBV12-3/TRBV12-4	.	TRBJ1-2	few	TGTGCCAGCAGTTTAGCGGGGGCTGGCTACACCTTC	CASSLAGAGYTF
TRBV24-1	.	TRBJ2-2	.	TGTGCCACCAGTGATCCCGGTCGGGGGACCGGGGAGCTGTTTTTT	CATSDPGRGTGELFF
TRBV27	.	TRBJ1-2	.	TGTGCCAGCAGTTTTAAGCAACCTAACTATGGCTACACCTTC	CASSFKQPNYGYTF
TRBV2	.	TRBJ1-1	.	TGTGCCAGCAGTGAAACAGATTTTAAAGCTTTCTTT	CASSETDFKAFF
TRBV5-1	.	TRBJ2-5	.	TGCGCCAGCAGCCAGGTGGCAGGGGTCGGAGAGACCCAGTACTTC	CASSQVAGVGETQYF
TRBV27	.	TRBJ1-1	.	TGTGCCAGCAGTCCACAGGTATACACTGAAGCTTTCTTT	CASSPQVYTEAFF
TRBV21-1	.	TRBJ1-5	.	TGTGCCAGCAGCTCCCGGGACAGGGTTTTAATATCGGGTCAGCCCCAGCATTTT	CASSSRDRVLISGQPQHF
TRBV9	TRBD2	TRBJ2-3	.	TGTGCCAGCAGTGAGGGACTTGGACTAGCGGGCACAGATACGCAGTATTTT	CASSEGLGLAGTDTQYF